These 30 T cell receptor beta chains originate from one sample sequenced in a study of PD-L1 blockade in urothelial cancer. Only in-frame clones appear in the TCRdb table, and some are missing; sequencing was by immunoSEQ multiplex PCR. The sample comprises some 87,000 clones, around 87% of which are singletons, and roughly 2% rests with the top ten. Time point defined: pretreatment peripheral blood. The sample consisted of PBMCs, taken around atezolizumab (anti-PD-L1) treatment. Receptor source: a man in his fifties or sixties with urothelial cancer.

The V and J genes are TRBV4-1 and TRBJ2-7; the match to TRBD2 covers 11 bases. Germline assignment: CDR1 MGHRA and CDR2 YSYEKL. The CDR3 has 15 amino acids. J was trimmed by 3 bases and V by 2 bases; bases with no gene match: 3. The DNA for the CDR3 is TGCGCCAGCAGCCAACCCGGGACTAGCGGCTACGAGCAGTACTTC. Its protein product is CASSQPGTSGYEQYF.

This chain joins TRBV11-2 and TRBJ2-1; TRBD2 matches at 12 bases. Germline V lookup: CDR1 SGHAT, CDR2 FQNNGV. The CDR3 length is 16 residues. The J segment lost 7 bases and the V segment lost 5 bases, leaving 9 bases of the junction unmatched. In nucleotides, the CDR3 is TGTGCCAGCAGCAACAGACTAGCGGGGGCTACTAATGAGCAGTTCTTC. It encodes CASSNRLAGATNEQFF.

The V call is TRBV2, the J call TRBJ2-3, with a weak D call TRBD2 (6 bases). Trimming took 2 bases from V and 1 from J, leaving 10 bases between them. Germline CDR1 SNHLY, CDR2 FYNNEI. CDR3 length equals 15 residues. This CDR3 reads CASSERDSGTDTQYF. DNA of the CDR3: TGTGCCAGCAGTGAAAGGGACTCCGGCACAGATACGCAGTATTTT.

This clone was counted between two and nine times. The V gene is TRBV2, the J gene TRBJ1-5; D perhaps matches TRBD1 (5 bases). Trimming pared 8 bases from V and 3 bases from J, leaving 11 bases between. CDR1 and CDR2 (germline): SNHLY, FYNNEI. The CDR3 sequence is 13 residues long. CDR3: CASEGRDNQPQHF. The CDR3 DNA reads TGTGCCAGCGAAGGCAGGGACAATCAGCCCCAGCATTTT.

This clone occurred once. The V gene is TRBV6-1, the J gene TRBJ2-7; tentatively, D is TRBD2 (6 bases). This CDR3 spans 14 amino acids. Trimming stripped 4 bases from V and 3 bases from J, with 13 bases between. CDR1 is MNHNS and CDR2 is SASEGT in the germline V gene. This CDR3 reads CASSVTSGFYEQYF. DNA of the CDR3: TGTGCCAGCAGTGTCACAAGCGGGTTCTACGAGCAGTACTTC.

The chain recombines TRBV5-1 with TRBJ2-1, with a possible D match to TRBD2 (7 bases). Deletions cut 0 bases from V and 2 bases from J, with 12 bases between. This CDR3 has 16 amino acids. Germline V CDR1 and CDR2: SGHRS, YFSETQ. The CDR3 DNA reads TGCGCCAGCAGCTTGGGGCGGGGGCAGGCCTACAATGAGCAGTTCTTC. Translating gives CASSLGRGQAYNEQFF.

This chain uses TRBV27 with TRBJ1-2; D remains unclear. The CDR3 is 14 residues long. Looked up from germline, CDR1 is MNHEY and CDR2 is SMNVEV (reference sequence). Trimming shortened V by 3 bases and J by 2 bases, and 10 bases separated the two germline ends. DNA of the CDR3: TGTGCCAGCAGTTTGTCCAGTATCAACTATGGCTACACCTTC. Amino acids: CASSLSSINYGYTF.

This chain's CDR3 is CASSSDSLFYTEAFF. The CDR3 bases are TGTGCCAGCAGCTCGGACAGCTTGTTCTACACTGAAGCTTTCTTT. The chain has TRBV7-2 and TRBJ1-1; weak D call: TRBD1 (6 bases). CDR3 length equals 15 residues. Trimming shortened V by 4 bases and J by 3 bases, and 15 bases separated the two germline ends. Germline values: CDR1 SGHTA, CDR2 FQGNSA.

The chain recombines TRBV9 with TRBJ1-3; TRBD1 is a possible D gene (5 bases). Trimming cost V 1 base and J 8 bases, with 19 bases left between them. This CDR3 is built from 16 residues. The V gene's germline CDR1 is SGDLS and CDR2 YYNGEE. CDR3 nucleotide sequence: TGTGCCAGCAGCGTATTCGACATGGGAGGGGTGGACACCATATATTTT. Its protein product is CASSVFDMGGVDTIYF. The whole variable domain, remainder taken from reference TRBV9 and TRBJ1-3, is DSGVTQTPKHLITATGQRVTLRCSPRSGDLSVYWYQQSLDQGLQFLIQYYNGEERAKGNILERFSAQQFPDLHSELNLSSLELGDSALYFCASSVFDMGGVDTIYFGEGSWLTVV.

The V and J genes are TRBV6-5 and TRBJ2-7; D not resolved. V shed 0 bases and J shed 1 base, with 7 bases lying between them. CDR1 is MNHEY, CDR2 SVGAGI, per germline. This CDR3 region has 14 residues. In DNA form, the CDR3 reads TGTGCCAGCAGTTACTCGACTCGATCCTACGAGCAGTACTTC. It yields the protein CASSYSTRSYEQYF.

CDR3 nucleotides: TGTGCCTGGAGTGTACTGGGGGGGAACGAGCAGTACTTC. Its protein is CAWSVLGGNEQYF. The chain combines TRBV30 with TRBJ2-7, with TRBD2 matching over 7 bases. The CDR3 loop spans 13 amino acids. Trimming took 0 bases from V and 5 from J; bases not matched to a gene: 4. Germline loops: CDR1 GTSNPN, CDR2 SVGIG (reference sequence).

The chain recombines TRBV19 with TRBJ2-5; D may be TRBD1 (6 bases). This CDR3 spans 14 amino acids. From germline, CDR1 is LNHDA and CDR2 SQIVND (reference sequence). Trimming pared 5 bases from V and 4 bases from J, leaving 14 bases between. Written as DNA, the CDR3 is TGTGCCAGTAGTGCCTGGGGGCCGGGAGAGACCCAGTACTTC. Encoded protein: CASSAWGPGETQYF.

The V call is TRBV5-1, the J call TRBJ1-1; D is unresolved. V shed 0 bases and J shed 8 bases, with 14 bases lying between them. Germline V gene data show CDR1 as SGHRS and CDR2 as YFSETQ. This CDR3 has 14 residues. CDR3 DNA: TGCGCCAGCAGCTTGGTCCGTTCGGGTGGGGAAGCTTTCTTT. It is translated as CASSLVRSGGEAFF.

The chain has TRBV4-3 and TRBJ2-4; D is perhaps TRBD2 (5 bases). This CDR3 is 14 amino acids long. Germline assignment: CDR1 LGHNA and CDR2 YSLEER. Trimming removed 2 bases from V and 9 bases from J, with 14 bases in between. The CDR3: CASSQSVGAGIQYF. The CDR3 DNA reads as TGCGCCAGCAGCCAATCTGTAGGCGCGGGCATTCAGTACTTC.

The chain couples TRBV28 to TRBJ2-4, with D possibly TRBD2 on 6 matching bases. Germline CDR1 reads MDHEN; CDR2 reads SYDVKM. V lost 4 bases to trimming and J lost 7 bases, with 23 bases between them. The CDR3 covers 17 residues. The CDR3 loop reads CASSWRIGLAHGNIQYF. The CDR3 region has the DNA TGTGCCAGCAGTTGGAGGATTGGGCTAGCGCACGGGAACATTCAGTACTTC. Full variable domain (outside the CDR3, taken from reference TRBV28 and TRBJ2-4): DVKVTQSSRYLVKRTGEKVFLECVQDMDHENMFWYRQDPGLGLRLIYFSYDVKMKEKGDIPEGYSVSREKKERFSLILESASTNQTSMYLCASSWRIGLAHGNIQYFGAGTRLSVL.

The V call is TRBV18, the J call TRBJ2-2; no reliable D call. V was pared by 0 bases and J by 0 bases, with 2 bases between. This CDR3 is 14 amino acids long. The V gene's germline CDR1 is KGHSH and CDR2 LQKENI. The DNA of the CDR3 is TGTGCCAGCTCACCACCCTCGAACACCGGGGAGCTGTTTTTT. Translated: CASSPPSNTGELFF. Variable domain in full (rest from reference TRBV18 and TRBJ2-2): NAGVMQNPRHLVRRRGQEARLRCSPMKGHSHVYWYRQLPEEGLKFMVYLQKENIIDESGMPKERFSAEFPKEGPSILRIQQVVRGDSAAYFCASSPPSNTGELFFGEGSRLTVL.

V is TRBV28 and J is TRBJ2-3, with TRBD2 matching 11 bases. Germline CDR1 reads MDHEN; CDR2 reads SYDVKM. This CDR3 contains 15 residues. The J segment lost 5 bases and the V segment lost 6 bases, leaving 7 bases of the junction unmatched. This CDR3 is CASSPTSGSRDTQYF. CDR3 coding DNA: TGTGCCAGCAGCCCCACTAGCGGGAGTAGAGATACGCAGTATTTT.

This clone appeared once. The CDR3 reads CASIGLAALYEQYF. The CDR3 nucleotides read TGTGCCAGCATCGGACTAGCGGCCCTCTACGAGCAGTACTTC. This chain connects TRBV6-1 to TRBJ2-7; 10 bases match TRBD2. This CDR3 is built from 14 residues. V trimming: 7 bases; J trimming: 3 bases; junction bases outside the gene matches: 6. From germline, CDR1 is MNHNS and CDR2 SASEGT.

This clone came up once. The chain employs TRBV18 and TRBJ2-1; 9 bases agree with TRBD2. V gave up 2 bases and J gave up 12 bases; unmatched junction bases: 11. The CDR3 runs 15 residues. Per the germline V gene, CDR1 is KGHSH and CDR2 is LQKENI. The CDR3 DNA reads as TGTGCCAGCTCACCAGGACTAGCGATAACCCTCTCGCAGTTCTTC. It is translated as CASSPGLAITLSQFF.

This chain's CDR3 is CASRAKTSGRAVEQYF. CDR3 DNA sequence: TGTGCCAGCAGGGCTAAGACTAGCGGGAGGGCCGTCGAGCAGTACTTC. This rearrangement joins TRBV2 to TRBJ2-7, with 14 bases identical to TRBD2. With 6 bases clipped from V and 6 bases from J, the junction kept 10 bases outside the gene matches. CDR1 is SNHLY, CDR2 FYNNEI, per germline. The CDR3 consists of 16 residues.

V is TRBV5-1 and J is TRBJ2-7, with 8 bases fitting TRBD1. With V trimmed by 3 bases and J by 12 bases, 14 bases remained unmatched. Germline assignment: CDR1 SGHRS and CDR2 YFSETQ. CDR3 length: 14 residues. CDR3 protein: CASSSGTGTPTWYF. DNA for the CDR3: TGCGCCAGCAGCTCCGGGACAGGCACCCCTACGTGGTACTTC.

The chain combines TRBV28 with TRBJ1-6; D may be TRBD1 (5 bases). Germline V gene sequence: CDR1 MDHEN, CDR2 SYDVKM. Trimming took 8 bases from V and 13 from J, leaving 27 bases between them. There are 16 residues in the CDR3. The CDR3 bases are TGTGCCAGCTACTCAAAAGGGGCAGGGATCAAATTCCCCCTCCACTTT. Protein product: CASYSKGAGIKFPLHF.

The genes are TRBV7-7 and TRBJ2-2, with D perhaps matching TRBD2 (5 bases). The V end was cut by 5 bases, the J end by 8 bases, with 18 bases between. The CDR3 totals 15 residues. Germline loops: CDR1 SSHAT, CDR2 FNYEAQ (reference sequence). The CDR3: CASSIRENSPGELFF. CDR3 in DNA: TGTGCCAGCAGCATCCGGGAAAATTCCCCAGGGGAGCTGTTTTTT.

The chain combines TRBV5-4 with TRBJ1-1; D remains ambiguous. The CDR3 spans 14 residues. The germline gives CDR1 SGHNT, CDR2 YYREEE (reference sequence). V shed 2 bases and J shed 0 bases, with 8 bases lying between them. The CDR3 sequence: CASSFNGVNTEAFF. DNA of the CDR3: TGTGCCAGCAGCTTCAACGGGGTGAACACTGAAGCTTTCTTT.

This chain joins TRBV5-1 and TRBJ2-5; TRBD1 aligns across 8 bases. Unmatched junction bases numbered 12, after V lost 4 bases and J lost 4 bases. The CDR3 contains 16 residues. The V gene's germline CDR1 is SGHRS and CDR2 YFSETQ. The chain's CDR3 is CASSQLGDRSLETQYF. Here the CDR3 DNA reads TGCGCCAGCAGCCAATTGGGGGACAGGTCACTAGAGACCCAGTACTTC. The complete variable domain, with remaining parts taken from reference TRBV5-1 and TRBJ2-5, reads KAGVTQTPRYLIKTRGQQVTLSCSPISGHRSVSWYQQTPGQGLQFLFEYFSETQRNKGNFPGRFSGRQFSNSRSEMNVSTLELGDSALYLCASSQLGDRSLETQYFGPGTRLLVL.

This chain joins TRBV10-3 and TRBJ2-7; 11 nucleotides agree with TRBD2. Germline assignment: CDR1 ENHRY and CDR2 SYGVKD. CDR3 length: 18 residues. Trimming removed 0 bases from V and 5 bases from J; junction bases left unmatched: 12. This chain's CDR3 is CAISESRSSGGPKDEQYF. DNA for the CDR3: TGTGCCATCAGTGAGTCGAGGTCTAGCGGGGGGCCTAAGGACGAGCAGTACTTC.

The chain joins TRBV19 to TRBJ1-5; D gene ambiguous. V gave up 2 bases and J gave up 8 bases, with 7 bases separating them. Germline CDR1 and CDR2: LNHDA and SQIVND (reference sequence). The CDR3 loop spans 12 amino acids. DNA of the CDR3: TGTGCCAGTAGTATACCCCGGGAGCCCCAGCATTTT. Translating gives CASSIPREPQHF.

The chain has TRBV7-3 and TRBJ1-1; D ambiguous. The CDR3 spans 13 residues. CDR1 is SGHTA and CDR2 is FQGTGA in the germline V gene. V lost 3 bases to trimming and J lost 4 bases, with 9 bases between them. The DNA of the CDR3 is TGTGCCAGCAGCTTCGGGGAGGGCACTGAAGCTTTCTTT. It is translated as CASSFGEGTEAFF.

The chain joins TRBV6-4 to TRBJ2-2; 8 bases line up with TRBD2. CDR3 size: 13 residues. Germline-derived CDR1 and CDR2 are MRHNA and SNTAGT. Trimming took 9 bases from V and 6 from J; bases not matched to a gene: 6. The CDR3 here is CARAGGRAGELFF. CDR3 in DNA: TGTGCCAGGGCGGGAGGTCGCGCCGGGGAGCTGTTTTTT.

The gene calls are TRBV27 and TRBJ2-7; 7 bases are shared with TRBD2. V lost 6 bases, J lost 2 bases, and 7 bases stayed unmatched. Germline V lookup: CDR1 MNHEY, CDR2 SMNVEV (reference sequence). The CDR3 covers 14 residues. The CDR3 is CASRTGRTAYEQYF. The CDR3 region has the DNA TGTGCCAGCAGAACCGGGAGGACCGCCTACGAGCAGTACTTC.